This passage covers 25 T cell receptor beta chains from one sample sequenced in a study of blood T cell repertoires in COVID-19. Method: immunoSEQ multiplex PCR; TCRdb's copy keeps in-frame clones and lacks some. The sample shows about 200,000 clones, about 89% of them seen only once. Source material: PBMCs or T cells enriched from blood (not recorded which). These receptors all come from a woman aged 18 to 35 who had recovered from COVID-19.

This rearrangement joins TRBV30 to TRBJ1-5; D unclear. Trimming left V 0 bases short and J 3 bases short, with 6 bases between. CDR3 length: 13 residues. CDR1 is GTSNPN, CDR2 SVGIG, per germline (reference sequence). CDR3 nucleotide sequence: TGTGCCTGGAGTGTCTCGTACAATCAGCCCCAGCATTTT. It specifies CAWSVSYNQPQHF.

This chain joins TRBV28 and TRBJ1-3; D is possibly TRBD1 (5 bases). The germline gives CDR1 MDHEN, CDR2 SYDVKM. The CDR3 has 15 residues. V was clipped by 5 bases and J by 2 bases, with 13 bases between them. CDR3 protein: CASSRTSGAGNTIYF. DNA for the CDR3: TGTGCCAGCAGTCGGACGTCGGGGGCTGGAAACACCATATATTTT.

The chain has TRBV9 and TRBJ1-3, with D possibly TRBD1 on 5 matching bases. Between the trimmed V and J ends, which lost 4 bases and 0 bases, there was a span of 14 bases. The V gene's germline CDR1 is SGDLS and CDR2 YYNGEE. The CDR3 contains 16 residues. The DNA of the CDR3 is TGTGCCAGCAGCCCAACAGGTCTTACCTCTGGAAACACCATATATTTT. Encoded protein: CASSPTGLTSGNTIYF.

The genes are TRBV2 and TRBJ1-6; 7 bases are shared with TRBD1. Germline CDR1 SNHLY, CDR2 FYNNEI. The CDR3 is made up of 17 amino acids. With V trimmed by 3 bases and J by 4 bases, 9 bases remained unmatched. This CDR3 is CASSDRQGIMYNSPLHF. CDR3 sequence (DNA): TGTGCCAGCAGTGATCGACAGGGAATCATGTATAATTCACCCCTCCACTTT.

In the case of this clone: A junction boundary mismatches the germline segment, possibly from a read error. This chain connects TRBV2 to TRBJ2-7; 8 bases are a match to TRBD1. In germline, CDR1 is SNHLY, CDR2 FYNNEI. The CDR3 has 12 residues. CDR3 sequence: CASREDRGEQYF. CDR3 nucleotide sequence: TGTGCCAGCAGGGAAGACAGGGGCGAGCAGTACTTC. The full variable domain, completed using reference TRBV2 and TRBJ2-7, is EPEVTQTPSHQVTQMGQEVILRCVPISNHLYFYWYRQILGQKVEFLVSFYNNEISEKSEIFDDQFSVERPDGSNFTLKIRSTKLEDSAMYFCASREDRGEQYFGPGTRLTVT.

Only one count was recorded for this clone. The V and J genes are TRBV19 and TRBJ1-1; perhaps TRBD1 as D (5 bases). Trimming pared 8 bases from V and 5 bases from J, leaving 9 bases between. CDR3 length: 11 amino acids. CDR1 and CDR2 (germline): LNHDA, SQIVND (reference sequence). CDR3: CASHQGTEAFF. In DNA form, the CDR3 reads TGTGCCAGTCACCAGGGTACTGAAGCTTTCTTT.

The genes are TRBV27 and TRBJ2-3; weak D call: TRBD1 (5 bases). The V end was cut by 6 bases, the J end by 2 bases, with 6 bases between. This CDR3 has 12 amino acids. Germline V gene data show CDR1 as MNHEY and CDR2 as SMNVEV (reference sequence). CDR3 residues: CASRDNTDTQYF. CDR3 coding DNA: TGTGCCAGCAGGGACAACACAGATACGCAGTATTTT.

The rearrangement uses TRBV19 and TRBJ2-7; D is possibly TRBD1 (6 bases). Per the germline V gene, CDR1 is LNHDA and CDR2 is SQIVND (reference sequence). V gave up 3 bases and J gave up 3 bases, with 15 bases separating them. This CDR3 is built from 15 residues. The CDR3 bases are TGTGCCAGTAGTATTATTACAGGGTACGGCTACGAGCAGTACTTC. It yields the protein CASSIITGYGYEQYF.

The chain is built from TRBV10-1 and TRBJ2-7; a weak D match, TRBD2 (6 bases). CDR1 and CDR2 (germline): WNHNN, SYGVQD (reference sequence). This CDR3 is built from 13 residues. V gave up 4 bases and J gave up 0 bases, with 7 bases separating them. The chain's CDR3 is CASSGGVSYEQYF. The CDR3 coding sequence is TGCGCCAGCAGTGGCGGGGTCTCCTACGAGCAGTACTTC.

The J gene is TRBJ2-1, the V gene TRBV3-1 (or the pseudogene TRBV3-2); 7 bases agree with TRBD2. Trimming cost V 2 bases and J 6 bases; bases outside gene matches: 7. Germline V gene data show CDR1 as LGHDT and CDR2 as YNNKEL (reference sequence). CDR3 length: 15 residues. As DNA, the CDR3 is TGTGCCAGCAGCCAACTCATTGGACTAGTCAATGAGCAGTTCTTC. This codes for CASSQLIGLVNEQFF.

In nucleotides, the CDR3 is TGTGCCAGCAGCTTTGGGACGATCACAGGGGATACGCAGTATTTT. Its translation is CASSFGTITGDTQYF. The rearrangement joins TRBV5-4 to TRBJ2-3, with a tentative D call TRBD1 (6 bases). Trimming stripped 2 bases from V and 6 bases from J, with 16 bases between. Germline CDR1 reads SGHNT; CDR2 reads YYREEE (reference sequence). The CDR3 runs to 15 residues.

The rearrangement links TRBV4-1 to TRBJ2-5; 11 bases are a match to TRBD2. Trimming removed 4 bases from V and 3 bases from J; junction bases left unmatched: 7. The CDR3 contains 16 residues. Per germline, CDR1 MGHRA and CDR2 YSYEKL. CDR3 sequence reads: CASSLSGGVSKETQYF. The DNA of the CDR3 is TGCGCCAGCAGCCTTAGCGGGGGGGTCTCCAAAGAGACCCAGTACTTC.

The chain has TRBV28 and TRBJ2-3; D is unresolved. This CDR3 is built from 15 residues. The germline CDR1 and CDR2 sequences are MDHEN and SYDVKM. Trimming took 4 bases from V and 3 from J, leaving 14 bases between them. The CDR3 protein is CASSYSRSRTDTQYF. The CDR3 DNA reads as TGTGCCAGCAGTTATTCCCGGAGTCGGACAGATACGCAGTATTTT.

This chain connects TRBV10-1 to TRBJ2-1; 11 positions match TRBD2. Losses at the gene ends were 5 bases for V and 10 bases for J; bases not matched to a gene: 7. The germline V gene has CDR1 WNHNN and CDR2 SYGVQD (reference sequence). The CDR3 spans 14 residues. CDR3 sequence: CASSSPGLADEQFF. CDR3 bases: TGCGCCAGCAGTAGCCCGGGACTAGCGGACGAGCAGTTCTTC.

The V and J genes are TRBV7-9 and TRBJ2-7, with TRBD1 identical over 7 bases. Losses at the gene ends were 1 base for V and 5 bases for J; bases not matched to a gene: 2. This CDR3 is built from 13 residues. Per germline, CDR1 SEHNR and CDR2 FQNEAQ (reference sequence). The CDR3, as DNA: TGTGCCAGCAGCTTAGGACAGGGCAACGAGCAGTACTTC. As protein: CASSLGQGNEQYF. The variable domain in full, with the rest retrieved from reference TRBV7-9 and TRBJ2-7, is DTGVSQNPRHKITKRGQNVTFRCDPISEHNRLYWYRQTLGQGPEFLTYFQNEAQLEKSRLLSDRFSAERPKGSFSTLEIQRTEQGDSAMYLCASSLGQGNEQYFGPGTRLTVT.

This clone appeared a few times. This chain's CDR3 is CASSLGSANYGYTF. CDR3 DNA sequence: TGCGCCAGCAGCTTGGGTTCAGCTAACTATGGCTACACCTTC. V and J are TRBV5-1 and TRBJ1-2; D is undetermined. The CDR3 is made up of 14 amino acids. V lost 0 bases and J lost 0, with 6 bases in between. The V gene's germline CDR1 is SGHRS and CDR2 YFSETQ.

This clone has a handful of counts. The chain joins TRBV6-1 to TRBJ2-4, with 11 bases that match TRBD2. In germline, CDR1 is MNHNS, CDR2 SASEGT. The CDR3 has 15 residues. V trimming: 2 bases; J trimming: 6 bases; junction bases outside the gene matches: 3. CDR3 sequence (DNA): TGTGCCAGCAGTGAAATAGCGGGGGGGCTAAACATTCAGTACTTC. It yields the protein CASSEIAGGLNIQYF.

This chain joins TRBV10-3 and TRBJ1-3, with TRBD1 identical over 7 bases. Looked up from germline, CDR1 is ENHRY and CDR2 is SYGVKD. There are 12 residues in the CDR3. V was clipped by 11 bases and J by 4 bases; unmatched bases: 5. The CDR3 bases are TGTGCCTACCGGGACAGAGGAAACACCATATATTTT. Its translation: CAYRDRGNTIYF.

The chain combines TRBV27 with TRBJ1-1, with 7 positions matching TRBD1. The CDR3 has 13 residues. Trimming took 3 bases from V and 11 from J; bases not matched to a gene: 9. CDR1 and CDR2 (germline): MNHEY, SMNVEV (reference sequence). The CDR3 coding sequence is TGTGCCAGCAGTTTCCAGAGGGGGCGCGAGGCTTTCTTT. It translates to CASSFQRGREAFF.

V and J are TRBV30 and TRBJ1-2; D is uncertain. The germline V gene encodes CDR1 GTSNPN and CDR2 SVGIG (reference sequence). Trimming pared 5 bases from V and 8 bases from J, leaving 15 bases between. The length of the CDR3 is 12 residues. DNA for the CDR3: TGTGCCTGGGGCGATAGAGAGTGGGGCTACACCTTC. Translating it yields CAWGDREWGYTF.

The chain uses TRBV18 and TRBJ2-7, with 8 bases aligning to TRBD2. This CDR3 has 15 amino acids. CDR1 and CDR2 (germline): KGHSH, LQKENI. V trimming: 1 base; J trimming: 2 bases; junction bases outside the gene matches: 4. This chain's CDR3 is CASSPRRGLAYEQYF. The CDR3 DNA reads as TGTGCCAGCTCACCACGGCGGGGACTAGCCTACGAGCAGTACTTC.

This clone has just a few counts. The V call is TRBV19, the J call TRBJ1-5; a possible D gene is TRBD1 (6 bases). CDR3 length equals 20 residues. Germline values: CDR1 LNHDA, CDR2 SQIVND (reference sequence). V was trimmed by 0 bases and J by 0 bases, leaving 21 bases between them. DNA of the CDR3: TGTGCCAGTAGTATAGAGGGGGCAGTGGAGCGCTATGATAGCAATCAGCCCCAGCATTTT. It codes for CASSIEGAVERYDSNQPQHF.

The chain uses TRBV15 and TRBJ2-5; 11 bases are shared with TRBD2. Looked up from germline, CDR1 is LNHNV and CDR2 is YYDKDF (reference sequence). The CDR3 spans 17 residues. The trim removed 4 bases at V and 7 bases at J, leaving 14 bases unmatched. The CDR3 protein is CATSTSLSSGGSGTQYF. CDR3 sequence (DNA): TGTGCCACCAGCACTAGCCTCTCTAGCGGGGGGTCTGGGACCCAGTACTTC.

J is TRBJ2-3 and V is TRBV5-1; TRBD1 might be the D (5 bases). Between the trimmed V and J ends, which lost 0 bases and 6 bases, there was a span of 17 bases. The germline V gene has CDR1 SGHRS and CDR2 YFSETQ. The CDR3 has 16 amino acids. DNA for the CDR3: TGCGCCAGCAGCTTGGAGGGGCAGGTAATTGTGGATACGCAGTATTTT. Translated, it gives CASSLEGQVIVDTQYF.

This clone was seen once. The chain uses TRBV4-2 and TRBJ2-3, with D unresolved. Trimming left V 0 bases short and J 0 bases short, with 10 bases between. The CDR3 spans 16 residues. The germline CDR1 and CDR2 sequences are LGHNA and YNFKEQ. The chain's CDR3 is CASSQEGRHSTDTQYF. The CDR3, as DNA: TGTGCCAGCAGCCAAGAGGGCCGCCATAGCACAGATACGCAGTATTTT.